The clone carrying this T cell receptor beta chain occurred many times. One entry per CDR3 protein results from TCRdb running MiXCR on the RT-PCR reads. The profile shows roughly 570,000 distinct CDR3 sequences, 14% of them singletons. The data stem from a study of response to subunit inactivated influenza vaccine. Germline V CDR1 and CDR2: MDHEN, SYDVKM. Trimming stripped 6 bases from V and 6 bases from J, with 18 bases between. This CDR3 region has 16 residues. V gene TRBV28 combines with J gene TRBJ1-6; unclear D gene. The TCR comes from a man in his fifties who received an inactivated influenza vaccine. The sample was PBMCs from blood, taken 11 to 12 days after vaccination. CDR3 loop: CASSSLWVFSNSPLHF. The CDR3 DNA is TGTGCCAGCAGCTCCCTGTGGGTCTTCTCTAATTCACCCCTCCACTTT.